The 4 T cell receptor beta chains reported below all come from one sample, sequenced in a study of T cells in Graves' hyperthyroidism and ophthalmopathy. The CDR3 regions of TCR beta were amplified from RNA transcripts. A first-round RT-PCR of the TCR CDR3 used the HTBI primer set. TCRdb re-called the multiplex PCR reads through MiXCR, storing one row per CDR3 protein. The sample carries about 400,000 distinct CDR3 sequences, 14% to 15% recorded once. The material sequenced was blood. Receptors originate from a woman in her twenties or thirties with Graves' hyperthyroidism.

At least ten counts were recorded for this clonotype. In DNA, the CDR3 is TGCGCCAGCAGCCAAGCATTGGGACAAGAGACCCAGTACTTC. Protein sequence: CASSQALGQETQYF. This chain links TRBV4-1 with TRBJ2-5; D uncertain. Germline V gene sequence: CDR1 MGHRA, CDR2 YSYEKL. CDR3 length equals 14 residues. Trimming removed 1 base from V and 2 bases from J, with 8 bases in between.

This clonotype was seen only a few times. This chain's CDR3 is CAWRAGVSYNEQFF. DNA of the CDR3: TGTGCCTGGAGGGCGGGAGTGTCCTACAATGAGCAGTTCTTC. The chain has TRBV30 and TRBJ2-1, with 7 positions matching TRBD2. This CDR3 has 14 amino acids. V shed 3 bases, J shed 1 base, and the junction held 3 bases outside the gene matches. Germline V gene sequence: CDR1 GTSNPN, CDR2 SVGIG (reference sequence).

The rearrangement links TRBV24-1 to TRBJ2-7, with 15 bases that match TRBD2. J gave up 4 bases and V 4 bases, and 1 base lay outside the gene matches. The CDR3 consists of 15 residues. Germline V gene data show CDR1 as KGHDR and CDR2 as SFDVKD. The CDR3 spells CATSEGLAGGYEQYF. CDR3 coding DNA: TGTGCCACCAGTGAAGGACTAGCGGGAGGGTACGAGCAGTACTTC.

This clonotype was recorded many times. The rearrangement links TRBV2 to TRBJ2-1; TRBD2 matches at 11 bases. Germline V lookup: CDR1 SNHLY, CDR2 FYNNEI. The CDR3 is made up of 15 amino acids. The trim removed 3 bases at V and 5 bases at J, leaving 3 bases unmatched. The CDR3 sequence: CASSDSTSGDNEQFF. Here the CDR3 DNA reads TGTGCCAGCAGTGACTCGACTAGCGGGGACAATGAGCAGTTCTTC. The whole variable domain, filled in from reference TRBV2 and TRBJ2-1, reads EPEVTQTPSHQVTQMGQEVILRCVPISNHLYFYWYRQILGQKVEFLVSFYNNEISEKSEIFDDQFSVERPDGSNFTLKIRSTKLEDSAMYFCASSDSTSGDNEQFFGPGTRLTVL.